This is a list of T cell receptor beta chains from one sample in a study of OX40 agonist ivuxolimab in advanced cancers. Sequencing was performed with immunoSEQ multiplex PCR; in TCRdb, only in-frame clones are kept and a portion is missing. This table has around 75,000 clones, about four fifths appearing once. The source material was CD4+ or CD8+ T cells sorted from blood, sampled in a trial of the OX40 agonist ivuxolimab. The source is an adult with an advanced solid tumor such as melanoma, head and neck, liver or kidney cancer. Each CDR3 is given with its conserved first and last residue. Each record gives: D gene, V gene, clone size, J gene, CDR3 protein. D genes are given only for firm matches. The size entry is marked missing in some rows and otherwise reads once, few, many or a size class.

>NA|TRBV5-1|few|TRBJ1-4
CASSLTVLGTNEKLFF
>NA|TRBV18|NA|TRBJ1-3
CASSPGRQAGNTIYF
>NA|TRBV27|once|TRBJ1-1
CAETRDGGAEAFF
>TRBD2|TRBV19|NA|TRBJ2-1
CASSIFGGAGEQFF
>NA|TRBV6-6|NA|TRBJ2-7
CASSSQNQGGEQYF
>NA|TRBV19|NA|TRBJ1-4
CASSMGGGEKLFF
>TRBD1|TRBV11-3|NA|TRBJ1-1
CASSSVTGRTEAFF
>NA|TRBV5-6|NA|TRBJ1-3
CASSLGGPDFSGNTIYF
>NA|TRBV10-3|once|TRBJ2-6
CAISETGANVLTF
>NA|TRBV7-9|NA|TRBJ2-1
CASSRGTGYNEQFF
>TRBD2|TRBV14|few|TRBJ2-3
CASSQALAGGTQYF
>NA|TRBV2|once|TRBJ1-1
CASSEKGFYTEAFF
>NA|TRBV4-1|NA|TRBJ2-2
CASSQDKIFTGELFF
>TRBD2|TRBV5-6|NA|TRBJ2-4
CASSLGAGDPKNIQYF
>NA|TRBV5-1|few|TRBJ1-1
CASSFPVGEAFF
>NA|TRBV5-1|NA|TRBJ2-2
CASSRDLFGELFF
>NA|TRBV10-3|NA|TRBJ1-2
CAIKGDRHINYGYTF
>NA|TRBV7-8|NA|TRBJ1-3
CASSLGVERSGNTIYF
>NA|TRBV5-1|NA|TRBJ2-2
CASSWATGELFF
>NA|TRBV14|NA|TRBJ1-6
CASSQEWSSPLHF
>NA|TRBV6-1|NA|TRBJ2-3
CASSRTADTQYF
>NA|TRBV5-1|NA|TRBJ2-3
CASFLSASTDTQYF
>TRBD1|TRBV6-5|NA|TRBJ1-1
CASSYGDRMVSEAFF
>NA|TRBV6-1|NA|TRBJ1-2
CASSERASAAGYTF
>NA|TRBV6-5|once|TRBJ2-7
CASSYSIQGEQYF
>NA|TRBV19|NA|TRBJ1-5
CASSMGVNQPQHF
>NA|TRBV10-1|NA|TRBJ1-1
CASSEWRGIDTEAFF
>NA|TRBV18|once|TRBJ2-1
CASSPGTYNEQFF
>NA|TRBV6-1|NA|TRBJ2-7
CAGEGQPYEQYF
>TRBD1|TRBV5-6|NA|TRBJ2-2
CASSLRQGDTGELFF
>NA|TRBV5-4|once|TRBJ2-2
CASSRENTGELFF
>NA|TRBV19|NA|TRBJ1-1
CASSVQGTNTEAFF
>NA|TRBV28|NA|TRBJ1-5
CASSLGPSNQPQHF
>NA|TRBV18|NA|TRBJ1-1
CASSAGSNTEAFF
>NA|TRBV2|NA|TRBJ2-3
CASSKPGTDTQYF
>NA|TRBV4-1|NA|TRBJ1-5
CASSQALRTQVNPTTEPQHF
>TRBD1|TRBV19|NA|TRBJ1-1
CASTPYPPGGNTEAFF
>TRBD1|TRBV6-6|NA|TRBJ1-6
CASRGGQGGTPLHF
>NA|TRBV5-8|NA|TRBJ1-5
CASSLERQLQGNQPQHF
>NA|TRBV5-1|NA|TRBJ2-5
CASSSSGGSVRETQYF
>NA|TRBV14|NA|TRBJ2-2
CASSQDRSRGGTGELFF
>NA|TRBV27|NA|TRBJ1-4
CASSSPSRGFNEKLFF
>NA|TRBV7-2|NA|TRBJ1-5
CASSLARTLNQPQHF
>TRBD1|TRBV30|NA|TRBJ1-4
CAWIRQGNNEKLFF
>TRBD1|TRBV9|once|TRBJ1-6
CASSVGQGMGNSPLHF
>TRBD1|TRBV19|NA|TRBJ1-2
CASSRSGGFNYGYTF
>NA|TRBV11-2|NA|TRBJ2-5
CASSLDFDREETQYF
>NA|TRBV5-1|NA|TRBJ2-7
CASSLGAQGAAYEQYF
>NA|TRBV6-5|NA|TRBJ1-6
CASSYRDLLPLHF
>NA|TRBV7-9|NA|TRBJ2-7
CASSRPDSLDYEQYF
>NA|TRBV6-4|NA|TRBJ1-4
CASSLRVSGEKLFF
>NA|TRBV6-1|NA|TRBJ1-5
CASSERWATLTNQPQHF
>NA|TRBV27|NA|TRBJ1-1
CASSLRYREAANTEAFF